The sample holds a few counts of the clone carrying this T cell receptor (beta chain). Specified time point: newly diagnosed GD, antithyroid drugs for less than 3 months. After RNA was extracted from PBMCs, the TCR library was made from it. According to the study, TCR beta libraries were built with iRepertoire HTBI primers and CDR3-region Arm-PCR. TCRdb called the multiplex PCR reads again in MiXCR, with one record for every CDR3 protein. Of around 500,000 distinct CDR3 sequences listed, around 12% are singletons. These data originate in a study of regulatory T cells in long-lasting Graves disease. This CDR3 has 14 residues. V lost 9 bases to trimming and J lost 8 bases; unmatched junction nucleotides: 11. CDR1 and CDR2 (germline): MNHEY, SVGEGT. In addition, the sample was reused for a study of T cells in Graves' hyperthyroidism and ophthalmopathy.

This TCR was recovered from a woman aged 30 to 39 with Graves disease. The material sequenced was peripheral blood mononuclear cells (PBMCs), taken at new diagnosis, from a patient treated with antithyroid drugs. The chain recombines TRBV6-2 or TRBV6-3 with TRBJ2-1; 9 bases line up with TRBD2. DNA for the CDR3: TGTGCCAGTCCTGACGTGGGGACTAGCCATGAGCAGTTCTTC. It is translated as CASPDVGTSHEQFF.